This entry describes one T cell receptor beta chain. Which antigen it targets is not known. TCRdb records NextSeq 550 as the sequencer. The Human TCR Profiling Kit (MiLaboratory) was used to prepare UMI-labeled 5' RACE TRB cDNA libraries. cDNA synthesis used the entire amount of extracted RNA, and PCR amplification then used the entire amount of cDNA produced. The libraries were made side by side, with each library going through the same number of PCR cycles. As for the authors' bioinformatics: About 54,000 +/- 9,700 unique UMI-labeled TRB cDNA molecules per library were extracted with MIGEC and MiXCR, with at least two reads per UMI required. Each library averaged around 42,000 +/- 9,900 functional in-frame TRB CDR3 nucleotide clonotypes without stop codons. Diversity metrics, including normalized Shannon-Wiener and Chao1, were computed in VDJtools after downsampling to 5000 UMI-labeled TRB molecules per sample. VDJtools computed clonotype-size-weighted physicochemical properties of the central five CDR3 residues: interaction energy, strength, volume and Kidera factor 4. TCRdb reprocessed the reads, so every CDR3 protein sequence counts as one entry and DNA is not shown. None of the V and J calls come from the authors' own analysis; TCRdb made them. The record for this sample contains approximately 41,000 distinct CDR3 sequences. The ten largest clones add up to around 10% of the sample.

This sample is part of a study of CXCR3-negative and CXCR3-positive naive CD8 T cells (dated by TCRdb to the late 2010s). With regard to the full study: In total, about 135 million TRB reads were obtained, or roughly 1.5 +/- 0.3 million reads per library. The diversity and physicochemical repertoire analyses included some 11 donors pooled from two independent experiments. Naive subsets from a handful of donors and memory cells from 3 donors were included in the TRBV-TRBJ cluster analysis.

The germline V gene yields MDHEN for CDR1 and SYDVKM for CDR2. From its cysteine to its phenylalanine, the CDR3 spans 14 amino acids. No DNA has been recorded. Study-level results and caveats: Freshly isolated PBMCs were used for most assays because CXCR3 expression went down partially after cryopreservation. Within the same donor, TRBV-TRBJ usage looked similar between naive CXCR3-negative and CXCR3-positive cells, but memory cells had distinct patterns. Surface CD5, linked to self-reactivity in mice, was comparable between naive subsets; TCR interaction strength was therefore also inferred from TRB CDR3 physicochemical properties. Both naive subsets had comparably high repertoire diversity, while memory CD8+ T cells had much lower repertoire diversity.

Each CD8+ T cell subset was flow-sorted in triplicate, with 250,000 to 350,000 cells per subset placed directly into RLT lysis buffer. Using standard density gradient centrifugation, peripheral blood mononuclear cells were isolated from buffy coats. An RNeasy Mini Kit was used to extract total RNA from the sorted cells. The receptor chain draws on TRBV28 and TRBJ2-7. The clonotype originates from a human donor in good health. Some clones in this sample may be carry-over from other donors' samples. The material sequenced was memory CD8+ T cells from blood. The cell subset or site label, read with the paper, signifies: conventional CD8+ memory T cells (TMEM), sorted as controls. CDR3 reads: CASSGRILTYEQYF.